This T cell receptor beta chain was identified in a study of T cell responses to AZD1222 COVID-19 vaccine. Study results and caveats: Unmutated regions of variants are reportedly targeted by nearly half of spike-specific TCRs. Every sample of the repertoires postdated the peak T cell response.

The CDR3 spans 14 residues. The germline gives CDR1 MDHEN, CDR2 SYDVKM. V lost 4 bases, J lost 1 base, and 10 bases lay in between. On this clone itself: Antigen specificity is unknown.

The data were produced by immunoSEQ multiplex PCR, yet TCRdb's version contains in-frame clones alone and is incomplete. The top ten clones hold 1.5% to 2% of a sample with just over 150,000 clones, around nine tenths of them seen once. This clonotype originated in an adult in good health. This chain connects TRBV28 to TRBJ2-5; no firm D call. Sequences were derived from peripheral blood, sampled on day 0 of AZD1222 vaccination. The CDR3 loop is CASSSWAGQETQYF. The CDR3 DNA reads TGTGCCAGCAGTTCTTGGGCTGGCCAAGAGACCCAGTACTTC.